The 12 T cell receptor beta chains below were found in one sample sequenced in a study of blood T cell repertoires in COVID-19. Using immunoSEQ multiplex PCR, the repertoire was profiled, and TCRdb retains in-frame clones only, with some absent. The sample lists some 490,000 clones, 88% occurring once. The source material was PBMCs or T cells enriched from blood (not recorded which). Receptors were obtained from a woman in her fifties or sixties who had recovered from COVID-19.

This chain connects TRBV7-2 to TRBJ2-7, with D maybe TRBD2 (7 bases). CDR3 size: 14 residues. V lost 1 base, J lost 7 bases, and 14 bases lay in between. Germline V gives CDR1 SGHTA, CDR2 FQGNSA. The CDR3 sequence is CASSLDLGGGEQYV. In DNA, the CDR3 is TGTGCCAGCAGCTTAGACTTGGGAGGGGGGGAGCAGTACGTC.

The chain combines TRBV3-1 (or the pseudogene TRBV3-2) with TRBJ1-2; 8 nucleotides agree with TRBD1. Germline CDR1 reads LGHDT; CDR2 reads YNNKEL (reference sequence). The V and J ends lost 0 bases and 6 bases, in that order; junction bases with no gene match: 9. CDR3 length: 16 residues. The CDR3 loop reads CASSQDQAGGADGYTF. In DNA form, the CDR3 reads TGTGCCAGCAGCCAAGATCAGGCAGGGGGCGCAGATGGCTACACCTTC.

J is TRBJ1-6 and V is TRBV18, with 7 bases aligning to TRBD1. This CDR3 is built from 16 residues. Germline V gene data show CDR1 as KGHSH and CDR2 as LQKENI. The J segment lost 4 bases and the V segment lost 3 bases, leaving 6 bases of the junction unmatched. CDR3 bases: TGTGCCAGCTCACCGAACCCGACAGGGTATAATTCACCCCTCCACTTT. It is translated as CASSPNPTGYNSPLHF.

This clone was seen just once. The gene calls are TRBV6-5 and TRBJ1-4; D remains ambiguous. Trimming removed 2 bases at V and 3 bases at J, with 10 bases between. The CDR3 extends over 15 amino acids. Germline V gene sequence: CDR1 MNHEY, CDR2 SVGAGI. The CDR3 DNA is TGTGCCAGCAGTTACCAACTGAGGGCTAATGAAAAACTGTTTTTT. Its translation is CASSYQLRANEKLFF.

This clone was detected only once. CDR3 in DNA: TGTGCCAGCAGCTTAGCGGGCAGGGAAGTTGATACGCAGTATTTT. Residues: CASSLAGREVDTQYF. This chain uses TRBV11-2 with TRBJ2-3, with D perhaps TRBD1 (5 bases). V lost 1 base, J lost 6 bases, and 14 bases lay in between. Germline CDR1 and CDR2: SGHAT and FQNNGV. The CDR3 is made up of 15 amino acids.

This chain uses TRBV13 with TRBJ2-7; 7 nucleotides align to TRBD2. The length of the CDR3 is 17 residues. The germline CDR1 and CDR2 sequences are PRHDT and FYEKMQ (reference sequence). The V segment lost 4 bases and the J segment 3 bases; nucleotides outside the gene matches: 15. Here the CDR3 reads CASSSRAGGNLDYEQYF. The CDR3 DNA is TGTGCCAGCAGCTCACGAGCCGGGGGGAACCTCGACTACGAGCAGTACTTC.

The rearrangement joins TRBV6-5 to TRBJ1-2; TRBD1 might be the D (5 bases). The CDR3 contains 15 residues. Trimming pared 5 bases from V and 9 bases from J, leaving 22 bases between. CDR1 and CDR2 from the germline V gene are MNHEY and SVGAGI. CDR3 DNA sequence: TGTGCCAGCAGTAGTCAAGGAGGGGTATTAGGAAGCTACACCTTC. Translated: CASSSQGGVLGSYTF.

This CDR3 is CASSSGAGYTGELFF. The CDR3 DNA is TGCGCCAGCAGCTCAGGGGCAGGGTACACCGGGGAGCTGTTTTTT. The V gene is TRBV5-1, the J gene TRBJ2-2; TRBD1 is a possible D gene (6 bases). CDR1 is SGHRS, CDR2 YFSETQ, per germline. V was pared by 3 bases and J by 3 bases, with 12 bases between. This CDR3 is 15 amino acids long.

This chain joins TRBV3-1 (or the pseudogene TRBV3-2) and TRBJ1-6; TRBD1 aligns across 8 bases. The V gene's germline CDR1 is LGHDT and CDR2 YNNKEL (reference sequence). V trimming: 1 base; J trimming: 2 bases; junction bases outside the gene matches: 1. This CDR3 has 16 amino acids. The CDR3 reads CASSQGDRPYNSPLHF. Here the CDR3 DNA reads TGTGCCAGCAGCCAAGGGGACAGGCCCTATAATTCACCCCTCCACTTT.

The genes are TRBV4-1 and TRBJ2-5; 9 positions agree with TRBD2. Germline V gene data show CDR1 as MGHRA and CDR2 as YSYEKL. The length of the CDR3 is 17 residues. J lost 5 bases, V lost 1 base, and 11 bases had no gene match. Written as DNA, the CDR3 is TGCGCCAGCAGCCAAGTTCTTAGCGGGGGAATGCGGGAGACCCAGTACTTC. Its translation is CASSQVLSGGMRETQYF.

In regard to this clone: This sample includes further DNA sequences coding for the same CDR3. The V gene is TRBV7-9, the J gene TRBJ1-1; D gene uncertain. The ends were cut back, 5 bases at V and 1 base at J, with 8 bases in the middle. The CDR3 length is 13 residues. CDR1 is SEHNR and CDR2 is FQNEAQ in the germline V gene (reference sequence). The chain's CDR3 is CASSPSGNTEAFF. CDR3 sequence (DNA): TGTGCCAGCAGCCCCTCGGGGAACACTGAAGCTTTCTTT.

V is TRBV24-1 and J is TRBJ2-2, with D possibly TRBD1 on 6 matching bases. This CDR3 is 15 amino acids long. Per the germline V gene, CDR1 is KGHDR and CDR2 is SFDVKD. Trimming left V 4 bases short and J 0 bases short, with 8 bases between. The CDR3 DNA sequence: TGTGCCACCAGTGACGGGACACCGAACACCGGGGAGCTGTTTTTT. Translation gives CATSDGTPNTGELFF.